Presented here are 30 T cell receptor beta chains from one specimen sequenced in a study of T cell repertoires in cytomegalovirus infection. No antigens are known for them. MiXCR, run by TCRdb on the reads, gives a single entry per CDR3 protein. The table includes hundreds of thousands of distinct CDR3 sequences, 25% to 35% detected once. Sequencing was performed on cultured PBMCs, taken from culture after CMV antigen stimulation. All receptors come from a human donor in good health (CMV status not recorded). Some clones in this sample may be carry-over from other donors' samples.

This clonotype was counted a few times. The chain employs TRBV7-2 and TRBJ2-7; D perhaps matches TRBD1 (5 bases). Germline lookup yields CDR1 SGHTA and CDR2 FQGNSA. With 5 bases removed from V and 3 bases from J, the gap between germline ends came to 17 bases. The CDR3 has 15 amino acids. This CDR3 is CASSPGRQAIYEQYF. In DNA form, the CDR3 reads TGTGCCAGCAGCCCAGGGCGGCAGGCGATCTACGAGCAGTACTTC.

The J gene is TRBJ2-3, the V gene TRBV2, with a weak D call TRBD1 (6 bases). CDR3 size: 13 residues. Germline V gene sequence: CDR1 SNHLY, CDR2 FYNNEI. V lost 0 bases and J lost 6, with 7 bases in between. The CDR3 DNA reads as TGTGCCAGCAGTGAAGCAAGGGGGGATACGCAGTATTTT. Its protein is CASSEARGDTQYF.

The chain uses TRBV19 and TRBJ2-4, with D maybe TRBD1 (5 bases). Germline CDR1 is LNHDA and CDR2 is SQIVND (reference sequence). Trimming took off 7 bases at V and 6 bases at J, with 22 bases between the two ends. There are 16 residues in the CDR3. The CDR3 bases are TGTGCCAGTACCGATTCAGGGAAGAGGAGAAGAAACATTCAGTACTTC. Residues: CASTDSGKRRRNIQYF.

This clonotype appeared a few times. The V gene is TRBV11-2, the J gene TRBJ2-7; either TRBD1 or TRBD2 may supply D (5 bases each). The CDR3 is made up of 15 amino acids. Looked up from germline, CDR1 is SGHAT and CDR2 is FQNNGV. V dropped 0 bases and J dropped 0 bases, with 9 bases sitting between them. The CDR3 DNA is TGTGCCAGCAGCTTAGATCGAGGGACCTCCTACGAGCAGTACTTC. This gives the protein CASSLDRGTSYEQYF.

In its sample, this clonotype was seen many times. This chain links TRBV7-3 with TRBJ2-3, with a weak D call TRBD2 (7 bases). V gave up 1 base and J gave up 0 bases, with 11 bases separating them. This CDR3 is built from 16 residues. Germline values: CDR1 SGHTA, CDR2 FQGTGA. The CDR3 DNA follows: TGTGCCAGCAGCTTAATGGCGGGGGCTAGCACAGATACGCAGTATTTT. Its translation: CASSLMAGASTDTQYF.

The V call is TRBV6-1, the J call TRBJ1-3; D gene uncertain. Germline assignment: CDR1 MNHNS and CDR2 SASEGT. The length of the CDR3 is 17 residues. The ends were cut back, 10 bases at V and 0 bases at J, with 22 bases in the middle. The CDR3 nucleotides read TGTGCCATCCCGGCCGGGGATGTTCCGGGCTCTGGAAACACCATATATTTT. Its protein product is CAIPAGDVPGSGNTIYF.

V and J are TRBV13 and TRBJ1-4, with D hard to call. Germline V lookup: CDR1 PRHDT, CDR2 FYEKMQ (reference sequence). The CDR3 runs to 16 residues. Deletions cut 2 bases from V and 0 bases from J, with 10 bases between. CDR3 in DNA: TGTGCCAGCAGCTTAAGCTACGGTGCAACTAATGAAAAACTGTTTTTT. It is translated as CASSLSYGATNEKLFF.

The genes are TRBV7-4 and TRBJ2-3; D ambiguous. The CDR3 totals 13 residues. The germline gives CDR1 SGHVT, CDR2 SQSDAQ. V lost 8 bases and J 3 bases, leaving 12 bases between the germline ends. The CDR3 sequence is CASEADVTDTQYF. Written as DNA, the CDR3 is TGTGCCAGCGAGGCGGATGTTACAGATACGCAGTATTTT.

This clonotype was observed a few times. The V call is TRBV5-8, the J call TRBJ2-3; 8 nucleotides line up with TRBD1. Germline lookup yields CDR1 SGHTS and CDR2 YDEGEE. The CDR3 runs to 15 residues. After removal of 6 bases from V and 1 base from J, the junction contained 7 bases not matched to a gene. CDR3: CASIMQGQGTDTQYF. CDR3 nucleotides: TGTGCCAGCATCATGCAGGGACAGGGCACAGATACGCAGTATTTT.

V is TRBV7-3 and J is TRBJ2-1, with 8 bases that match TRBD2. This CDR3 contains 15 residues. Germline values: CDR1 SGHTA, CDR2 FQGTGA. J was trimmed by 9 bases and V by 5 bases; bases with no gene match: 12. Here the CDR3 DNA reads TGTGCCAGCAGCGTCCGTGCGGGAGGAGACGGTGAGCAGTTCTTC. Translated: CASSVRAGGDGEQFF.

This clonotype was detected a few times. The rearrangement uses TRBV6-1 and TRBJ2-1; the match to TRBD2 covers 11 bases. CDR3 length: 13 amino acids. Germline loops: CDR1 MNHNS, CDR2 SASEGT. The ends lost 6 bases at V and 12 bases at J; junction bases unmatched: 7. This CDR3 reads CASRKLAGASQFF. CDR3 DNA sequence: TGTGCCAGCAGGAAACTAGCGGGAGCGTCGCAGTTCTTC.

This clonotype has just one count. CDR3 protein: CASRMDREWETQYF. In nucleotides, the CDR3 is TGTGCCAGCAGAATGGACAGGGAGTGGGAGACCCAGTACTTC. The chain employs TRBV6-5 and TRBJ2-5, with 8 bases identical to TRBD1. CDR1 is MNHEY, CDR2 SVGAGI, per germline. The length of the CDR3 is 14 residues. Trimming removed 6 bases from V and 5 bases from J; junction bases left unmatched: 8.

This chain links TRBV29-1 with TRBJ2-5; 7 bases map to TRBD1. V was clipped by 3 bases and J by 5 bases; unmatched bases: 9. The CDR3 contains 14 residues. CDR1 is SQVTM, CDR2 ANQGSEA, per germline. CDR3 nucleotides: TGCAGCGTTGAGCCAGACAGGGTCTCTGAGACCCAGTACTTC. It yields the protein CSVEPDRVSETQYF.

This clonotype was observed at least ten times. J is TRBJ1-1 and V is TRBV7-9; 9 bases line up with TRBD1. V lost 4 bases to trimming and J lost 4 bases; unmatched junction nucleotides: 7. The length of the CDR3 is 15 residues. Germline-derived CDR1 and CDR2 are SEHNR and FQNEAQ (reference sequence). The CDR3 DNA is TGTGCCAGCAGCTCGAGGAGGACAGGGGCCACTGAAGCTTTCTTT. This codes for CASSSRRTGATEAFF.

The rearrangement joins TRBV7-8 to TRBJ1-2; D remains ambiguous. The CDR3 sequence is 14 residues long. The V gene lost 5 bases and the J gene lost 0 bases, with 10 bases spanning the gap. Germline V gives CDR1 SGHVS, CDR2 FQNEAQ. The CDR3 DNA follows: TGTGCCAGCAGCGTAGACCTTTCTAACTATGGCTACACCTTC. Its translation is CASSVDLSNYGYTF.

This chain links TRBV20-1 with TRBJ2-7; TRBD2 agrees at 14 bases. From germline, CDR1 is DFQATT and CDR2 SNEGSKA (reference sequence). With V trimmed by 0 bases and J by 4 bases, 2 bases remained unmatched. The CDR3 runs 15 residues. CDR3 loop: CSAREGLAGGYEQYF. The DNA for the CDR3 is TGCAGTGCTAGAGAAGGACTAGCGGGAGGATACGAGCAGTACTTC.

The rearrangement joins TRBV20-1 to TRBJ2-3; D not resolved. The CDR3 length is 13 residues. Between the trimmed V and J ends, which lost 0 bases and 4 bases, there was a span of 8 bases. CDR1 is DFQATT and CDR2 is SNEGSKA in the germline V gene (reference sequence). This CDR3 reads CSAREGGADTQYF. The CDR3 nucleotides read TGCAGTGCTAGAGAGGGTGGCGCAGATACGCAGTATTTT.

This chain links TRBV19 with TRBJ1-1; possible D gene TRBD1, 6 bases. The V end was cut by 7 bases, the J end by 0 bases, with 18 bases between. The germline CDR1 and CDR2 sequences are LNHDA and SQIVND (reference sequence). This CDR3 has 16 residues. The CDR3 DNA is TGTGCCAGTACCGATGGCGGGGCAGGGGTGAACACTGAAGCTTTCTTT. This encodes CASTDGGAGVNTEAFF.

In its sample, this clonotype was seen a few times. The V gene is TRBV19, the J gene TRBJ1-5; 10 positions match TRBD1. The CDR3 consists of 16 residues. Germline trimming cut 6 bases from V and 2 bases from J; bases unmatched to any gene: 7. Per the germline V gene, CDR1 is LNHDA and CDR2 is SQIVND (reference sequence). The chain's CDR3 is CASRIGGTGGNQPQHF. In DNA form, the CDR3 reads TGTGCCAGTAGGATCGGGGGGACAGGGGGCAATCAGCCCCAGCATTTT. Filled out from reference TRBV19 and TRBJ1-5, the complete variable domain reads DGGITQSPKYLFRKEGQNVTLSCEQNLNHDAMYWYRQDPGQGLRLIYYSQIVNDFQKGDIAEGYSVSREKKESFPLTVTSAQKNPTAFYLCASRIGGTGGNQPQHFGDGTRLSIL.

The CDR3 sequence is CASSRLAGAPTDTQYF. The CDR3 nucleotides are TGTGCCAGCAGCCGACTAGCGGGGGCACCCACAGATACGCAGTATTTT. This chain uses TRBV7-7 with TRBJ2-3; 12 positions agree with TRBD2. In germline, CDR1 is SSHAT, CDR2 FNYEAQ (reference sequence). CDR3 length: 16 residues. V dropped 5 bases and J dropped 2; count of bases not matched to a gene: 5.

This chain connects TRBV4-2 to TRBJ1-2; 8 bases fit TRBD1. From germline, CDR1 is LGHNA and CDR2 YNFKEQ. The CDR3 spans 14 residues. The ends lost 5 bases at V and 2 bases at J; junction bases unmatched: 4. The chain's CDR3 is CASSLQGENYGYTF. The CDR3 bases are TGTGCCAGCAGCTTACAGGGGGAAAACTATGGCTACACCTTC.

The V and J genes are TRBV10-3 and TRBJ1-2, with 12 bases aligning to TRBD1. The CDR3 has 16 residues. Trimming removed 0 bases from V and 5 bases from J; junction bases left unmatched: 4. Germline assignment: CDR1 ENHRY and CDR2 SYGVKD. DNA of the CDR3: TGTGCCATCAGTGAGTCCAGGGACAGGGGGCTATATGGCTACACCTTC. This gives the protein CAISESRDRGLYGYTF.

This clonotype was seen repeatedly, ten times or more. This chain joins TRBV12-3 or TRBV12-4 and TRBJ2-5; D perhaps matches TRBD2 (6 bases). V shed 6 bases and J shed 2 bases, with 10 bases lying between them. The CDR3 extends over 13 amino acids. The CDR3 loop is CASSPRGQETQYF. In DNA, the CDR3 is TGTGCCAGCAGCCCCCGGGGGCAAGAGACCCAGTACTTC.

The rearrangement uses TRBV7-3 and TRBJ2-3; D unclear. V lost 5 bases and J 4 bases, leaving 19 bases between the germline ends. CDR1 is SGHTA and CDR2 is FQGTGA in the germline V gene. The CDR3 is 16 residues long. This CDR3 is CASSATRALRADTQYF. For the CDR3, the DNA is TGTGCCAGCAGCGCAACAAGGGCTCTAAGGGCAGATACGCAGTATTTT.

This clonotype appeared a few times. The chain couples TRBV7-8 to TRBJ2-1; a weak D match, TRBD1 (5 bases). Trimming shortened V by 5 bases and J by 4 bases, and 9 bases separated the two germline ends. CDR1 and CDR2 (germline): SGHVS, FQNEAQ. This CDR3 spans 13 amino acids. Written as DNA, the CDR3 is TGTGCCAGCAGCACCAGGGTGTACAATGAGCAGTTCTTC. Protein: CASSTRVYNEQFF.

Only a few counts were recorded for this clonotype. The V gene is TRBV19, the J gene TRBJ2-3; D is tentatively TRBD1 or TRBD2 (5 bases each). The CDR3 has 18 amino acids. V lost 0 bases, J lost 2 bases, and 18 bases lay in between. Germline loops: CDR1 LNHDA, CDR2 SQIVND (reference sequence). CDR3 sequence (DNA): TGTGCCAGTAGTATAGATGGGTGGGGAGACGGGGCCACAGATACGCAGTATTTT. Its translation: CASSIDGWGDGATDTQYF.

The chain couples TRBV4-2 to TRBJ1-1; D not resolved. The germline V gene encodes CDR1 LGHNA and CDR2 YNFKEQ. The CDR3 has 15 residues. V was cut by 1 base and J by 1 base, with 10 bases left in between. The CDR3 region is CASSQGVSPNTEAFF. In nucleotides, the CDR3 is TGTGCCAGCAGCCAAGGGGTTTCCCCGAACACTGAAGCTTTCTTT.

V usage is TRBV27 and J usage is TRBJ2-1; no clear D gene. CDR1 and CDR2 (germline): MNHEY, SMNVEV (reference sequence). The CDR3 length is 13 residues. V was trimmed by 4 bases and J by 8 bases, leaving 12 bases between them. The CDR3 DNA sequence: TGTGCCAGCAGTTCCGGGTTTTGGGATGAGCAGTTCTTC. Protein product: CASSSGFWDEQFF.

The chain employs TRBV11-2 and TRBJ1-2, with D unresolved. The germline V gene has CDR1 SGHAT and CDR2 FQNNGV. The CDR3 is 11 amino acids. Trimming removed 0 bases at V and 7 bases at J, with 3 bases between. The chain's CDR3 is CASSLELGYTF. In DNA form, the CDR3 reads TGTGCCAGCAGCTTAGAGCTTGGCTACACCTTC.

CDR3 sequence reads: CASSLGQGMETQYF. Written as DNA, the CDR3 is TGCGCCAGCAGCTTGGGACAGGGTATGGAGACCCAGTACTTC. The J gene is TRBJ2-5, the V gene TRBV5-1; 7 bases agree with TRBD1. This CDR3 contains 14 residues. Trimming took 0 bases from V and 5 from J; bases not matched to a gene: 4. The germline gives CDR1 SGHRS, CDR2 YFSETQ.